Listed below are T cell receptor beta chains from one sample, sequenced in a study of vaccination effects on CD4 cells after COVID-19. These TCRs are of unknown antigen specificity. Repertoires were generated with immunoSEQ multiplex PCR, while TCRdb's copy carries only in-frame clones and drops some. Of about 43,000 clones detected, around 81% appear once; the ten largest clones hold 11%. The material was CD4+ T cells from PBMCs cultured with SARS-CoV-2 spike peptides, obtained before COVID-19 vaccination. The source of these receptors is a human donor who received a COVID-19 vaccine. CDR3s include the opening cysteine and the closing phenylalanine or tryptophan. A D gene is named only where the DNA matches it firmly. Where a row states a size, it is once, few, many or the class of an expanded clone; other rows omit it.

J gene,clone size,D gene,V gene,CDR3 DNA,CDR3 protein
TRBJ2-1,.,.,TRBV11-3,TGTGCCAGCAGTCGTGATAACTACAATGAGCAGTTCTTC,CASSRDNYNEQFF
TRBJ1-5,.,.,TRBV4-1,TGCGCCAGCAGCCAAAGGGACACAAATCAGCCCCAGCATTTT,CASSQRDTNQPQHF
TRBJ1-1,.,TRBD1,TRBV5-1,TGCGCCAGCAGAAAAGACATGACAGGGTACGCTGAAGCTTTCTTT,CASRKDMTGYAEAFF
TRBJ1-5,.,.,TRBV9,TGTGCCAGCAGTCTCGCAATGGACGGTCAGCCCCAGCATTTT,CASSLAMDGQPQHF
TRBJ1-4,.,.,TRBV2,TGTGCCAGCAGCGATACGGGACTGAGTAATGAAAAACTGTTTTTT,CASSDTGLSNEKLFF
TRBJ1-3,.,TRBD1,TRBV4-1,TGCGCCAGCAGCCAAGACAGGGGGCCTGGAAACACCATATATTTT,CASSQDRGPGNTIYF
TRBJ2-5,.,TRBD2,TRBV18,TGTGCCAGCTCTCCGTTGATTAGCGGGGCTGGGGAGACCCAGTACTTC,CASSPLISGAGETQYF
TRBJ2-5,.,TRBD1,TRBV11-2,TGTGCCAGCAGCTCTCCAGGGGGCGCGGGGACCCAGTACTTC,CASSSPGGAGTQYF
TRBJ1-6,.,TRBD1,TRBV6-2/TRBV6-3,TGTGCCAGCAGTTACCTTGGACAGGGACAATCACCCCTCCACTTT,CASSYLGQGQSPLHF
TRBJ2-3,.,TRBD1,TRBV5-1,TGCGCCAGCAGCGTAGCCGCGGGACAGGGGAGCACAGATACGCAGTATTTT,CASSVAAGQGSTDTQYF
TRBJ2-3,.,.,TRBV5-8,TGTGCCAGTCCAAGCGCTCCGGACAGACCCACAGATACGCAGTATTTT,CASPSAPDRPTDTQYF
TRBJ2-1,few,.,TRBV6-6,TGTGCCAGCAGCTTCGGACAGGAGGGTGAGCAGTTCTTC,CASSFGQEGEQFF
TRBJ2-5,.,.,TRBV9,TGTGCCAGCAGCGGGGACTTGCGAAAAGAGACCCAGTACTTC,CASSGDLRKETQYF
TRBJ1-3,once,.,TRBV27,TGTGCCAGCAGGCCTGACAGCTCTGGAAACACCATATATTTT,CASRPDSSGNTIYF
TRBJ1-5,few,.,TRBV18,TGTGCCAGCTCACCAGGGAACAATCAGCCCCAGCATTTT,CASSPGNNQPQHF
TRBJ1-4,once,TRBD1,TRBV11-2,TGTGCCAGCAGCTTAGATTGGGCCAGGGGGTTTGAAAAACTGTTTTTT,CASSLDWARGFEKLFF
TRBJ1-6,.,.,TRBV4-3,TGCGCCAGCAGCCAGCGGACGGATGGCTCACCCCTCCACTTT,CASSQRTDGSPLHF
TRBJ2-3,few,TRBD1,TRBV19,TGTGCCAGTGGAAAGAACCGGGACAGGGGGACAGATACGCAGTATTTT,CASGKNRDRGTDTQYF
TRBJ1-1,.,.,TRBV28,TGTGCCAGCAGGCGGGCCGATGGACGGTTGAACACTGAAGCTTTCTTT,CASRRADGRLNTEAFF
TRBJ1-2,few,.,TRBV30,TGTGCCTGGAGTGTAAACAGGGTGGCCTATGGCTACACCTTC,CAWSVNRVAYGYTF
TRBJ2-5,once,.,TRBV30,TGTGCCTGGAGTTGGACGGTTCAAGAGACCCAGTACTTC,CAWSWTVQETQYF
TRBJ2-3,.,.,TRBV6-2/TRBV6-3,TGTGCCAGCAGTCGACTATACAGCACAGATACGCAGTATTTT,CASSRLYSTDTQYF
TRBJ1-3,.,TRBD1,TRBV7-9,TGTGCCAGCAGGGAACAGGGGGCGGGAAACACCATATATTTT,CASREQGAGNTIYF
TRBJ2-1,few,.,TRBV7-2,TGTGCCAGCAGCTTTGGGACTCCGAATGAGCAGTTCTTC,CASSFGTPNEQFF
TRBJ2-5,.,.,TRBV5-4,TGTGCCAGCAGCTTGCGTGGGGAAGAGACCCAGTACTTC,CASSLRGEETQYF
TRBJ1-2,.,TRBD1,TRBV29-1,TGCAGCGTCGGACAGGGGAACTATGGCTACACCTTC,CSVGQGNYGYTF
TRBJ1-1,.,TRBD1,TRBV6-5,TGTGCCAGCAGCGACAGGGGGCTCAACACTGAAGCTTTCTTT,CASSDRGLNTEAFF
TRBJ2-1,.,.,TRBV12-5,TGTGCTAGTGGTATCGGGAGATACAATGAGCAGTTCTTC,CASGIGRYNEQFF
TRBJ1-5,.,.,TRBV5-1,TGCGCCAGCAGCCTCACTTTAAATCAGCCCCAGCATTTT,CASSLTLNQPQHF
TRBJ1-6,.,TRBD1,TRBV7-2,TGTGCCAGCAGCCGGGGGACAGGGACTTATAATTCACCCCTCCACTTT,CASSRGTGTYNSPLHF
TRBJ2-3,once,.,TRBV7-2,TGTGCCAGCAGCTTTCAAAGCCGGGACGATGATACGCAGTATTTT,CASSFQSRDDDTQYF
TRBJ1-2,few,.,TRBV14,TGTGCCAGCAGCCAAGGGTTGGGGGGATCGAACTATGGCTACACCTTC,CASSQGLGGSNYGYTF
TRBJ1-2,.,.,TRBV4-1,TGCGCCAGCAGCCAAGATTCAACAGGGAGAAGCTACACCTTC,CASSQDSTGRSYTF
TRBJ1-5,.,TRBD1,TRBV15,TGTGCCACCAGCAATTGGGACAGCTTCAATCAGCCCCAGCATTTT,CATSNWDSFNQPQHF
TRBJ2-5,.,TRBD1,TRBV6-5,TGTGCCAGCAACCAAGACAGGGGCGGCGAGACCCAGTACTTC,CASNQDRGGETQYF
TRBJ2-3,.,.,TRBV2,TGTGCCAGCAGGGGGGCGGGTAGCACAGATACGCAGTATTTT,CASRGAGSTDTQYF
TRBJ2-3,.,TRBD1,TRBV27,TGTGCCAGCAGTAGGACAGGGTCCACAGATACGCAGTATTTT,CASSRTGSTDTQYF
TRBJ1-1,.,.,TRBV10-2,TGCGCCAGCAGTTCCCAGGGCTTGAACACTGAAGCTTTCTTT,CASSSQGLNTEAFF
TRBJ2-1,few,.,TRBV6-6,TGTGCCAGCACCCCAATAGGGAGGTACAATGAGCAGTTCTTC,CASTPIGRYNEQFF
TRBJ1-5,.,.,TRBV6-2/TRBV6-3,TGTGCCAGCAGTTCCCCCGATCAGCCCCAGCATTTT,CASSSPDQPQHF
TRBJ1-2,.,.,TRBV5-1,TGCGCCAGCAGCTTTGGCAACTATGGCTACACCTTC,CASSFGNYGYTF
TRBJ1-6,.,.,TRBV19,TGTGCCAGTAGTACCCGCGAGGTGAGACCCCTCCACTTT,CASSTREVRPLHF
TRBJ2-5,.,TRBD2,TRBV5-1,TGCGCCAGCAGCTTCTTAGCGGGGGGGCTGCAGGAGACCCAGTACTTC,CASSFLAGGLQETQYF
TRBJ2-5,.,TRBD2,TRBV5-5,TGTGCCAGCAGGTCTCGTGGGGGGGGGATGGAGACCCAGTACTTC,CASRSRGGGMETQYF
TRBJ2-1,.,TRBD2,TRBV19,TGTGCCAGTAGTCCCAGTAGCGGGGGAACCTACAATGAGCAGTTCTTC,CASSPSSGGTYNEQFF
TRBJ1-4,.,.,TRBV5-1,TGCGCCAGCAGCTGGGGACAAATTAATGAAAAACTGTTTTTT,CASSWGQINEKLFF
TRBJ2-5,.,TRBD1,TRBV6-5,TGTGCCAGCAGTTCCGGGACAGGGTCCCAGTACTTC,CASSSGTGSQYF
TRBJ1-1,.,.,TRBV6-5,TGTGCCAGCAGTTACAAAAGGAGAAACACTGAAGCTTTCTTT,CASSYKRRNTEAFF